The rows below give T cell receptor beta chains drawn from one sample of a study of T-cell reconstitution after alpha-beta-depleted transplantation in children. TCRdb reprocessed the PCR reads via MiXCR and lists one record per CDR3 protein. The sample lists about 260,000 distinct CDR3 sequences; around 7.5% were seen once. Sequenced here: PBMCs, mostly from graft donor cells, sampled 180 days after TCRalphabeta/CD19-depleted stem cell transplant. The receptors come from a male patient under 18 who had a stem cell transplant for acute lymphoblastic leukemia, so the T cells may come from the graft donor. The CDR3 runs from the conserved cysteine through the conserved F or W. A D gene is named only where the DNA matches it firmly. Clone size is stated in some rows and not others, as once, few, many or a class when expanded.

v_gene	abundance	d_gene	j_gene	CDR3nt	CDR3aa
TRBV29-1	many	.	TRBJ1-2	TGCAGCGTTGACAGGGTAGGCTATGGCTACACCTTC	CSVDRVGYGYTF
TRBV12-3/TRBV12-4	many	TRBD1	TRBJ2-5	TGTGCCAGCCGAAATAGGCGACAGGGTTTCCAAGAGACCCAGTACTTC	CASRNRRQGFQETQYF
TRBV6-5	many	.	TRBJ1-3	TGTGCCAGCATTAACAGAGAGCCTCGAAACACCATATATTTT	CASINREPRNTIYF
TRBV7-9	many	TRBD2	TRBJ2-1	TGTGCCAGCAGCCCGAGCGGGAGCTCCTACAATGAGCAGTTCTTC	CASSPSGSSYNEQFF
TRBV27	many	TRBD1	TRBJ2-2	TGTGCCAGCCGCCGCGAGCAGGGGGCGAACACCGGGGAGCTGTTTTTT	CASRREQGANTGELFF
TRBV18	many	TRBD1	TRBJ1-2	TGTGCCAGCTCATCGGGACAGGGGAGGAACTATGGCTACACCTTC	CASSSGQGRNYGYTF
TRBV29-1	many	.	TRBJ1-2	TGCAGCGTTGAACCAGGGGCCGGCTACACCTTC	CSVEPGAGYTF
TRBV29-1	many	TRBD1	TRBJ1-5	TGCAGCGTTGAAGATCCCCAGGGGGGTAGCAATCAGCCCCAGCATTTT	CSVEDPQGGSNQPQHF
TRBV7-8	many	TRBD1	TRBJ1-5	TGTGCCAGCAGCCCGGGACAGGGGAATCAGCCCCAGCATTTT	CASSPGQGNQPQHF
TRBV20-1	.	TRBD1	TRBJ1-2	TGCAGTGCGCTGGACGGGGACAGGGGCTATGGCTACACCTTC	CSALDGDRGYGYTF
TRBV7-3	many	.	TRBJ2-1	TGTGCCAGCAGTTCGACCGGGACTGGGGCCTACAATGAGCAGTTCTTC	CASSSTGTGAYNEQFF
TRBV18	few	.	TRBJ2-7	TGTGCCAGCTCACCGTACAGGTCCTACGAGCAGTACTTC	CASSPYRSYEQYF
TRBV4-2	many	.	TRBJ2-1	TGTGCCAGCAGCCAAGACGACCGCCGGGGTTACAATGAGCAGTTCTTC	CASSQDDRRGYNEQFF
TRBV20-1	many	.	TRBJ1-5	TGCAGTGCTAGATTTGGGGGAGGGGGTCAGCCCCAGCATTTT	CSARFGGGGQPQHF
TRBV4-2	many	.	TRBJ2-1	TGTGCCAGCAGCCCCGGAGGGGTAGCCCCGGGCAATGAGCAGTTCTTC	CASSPGGVAPGNEQFF
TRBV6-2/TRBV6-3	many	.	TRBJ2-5	TGTGCCAGCAGTACTCCCCGGACGACCCCGGGGGAGACCCAGTACTTC	CASSTPRTTPGETQYF
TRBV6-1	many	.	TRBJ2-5	TGTGCCAGCAGTGCCCTGGCTGGGGGCTCCCAAGAGACCCAGTACTTC	CASSALAGGSQETQYF
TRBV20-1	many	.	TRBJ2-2	TGCAGTGCTCTTGACAGTCCCGGGGAGCTGTTTTTT	CSALDSPGELFF
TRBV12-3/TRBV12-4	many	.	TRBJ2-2	TGTGCCAGCAGCTCCGGGCCGTACACCGGGGAGCTGTTTTTT	CASSSGPYTGELFF